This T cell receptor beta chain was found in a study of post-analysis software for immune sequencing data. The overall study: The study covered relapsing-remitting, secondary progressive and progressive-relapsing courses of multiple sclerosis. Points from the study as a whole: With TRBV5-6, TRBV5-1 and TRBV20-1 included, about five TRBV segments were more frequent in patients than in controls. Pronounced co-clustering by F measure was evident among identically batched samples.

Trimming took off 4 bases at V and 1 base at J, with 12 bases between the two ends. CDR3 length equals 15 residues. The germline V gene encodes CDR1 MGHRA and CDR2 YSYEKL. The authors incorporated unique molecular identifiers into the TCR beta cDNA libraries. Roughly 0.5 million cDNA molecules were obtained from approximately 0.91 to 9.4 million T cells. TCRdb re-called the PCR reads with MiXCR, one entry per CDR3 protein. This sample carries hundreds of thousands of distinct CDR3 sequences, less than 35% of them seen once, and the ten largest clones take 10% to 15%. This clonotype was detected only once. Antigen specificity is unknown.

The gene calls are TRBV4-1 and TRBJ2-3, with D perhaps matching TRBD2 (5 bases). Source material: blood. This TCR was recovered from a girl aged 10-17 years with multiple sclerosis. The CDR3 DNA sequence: TGCGCCAGCAGCCCCCGGACTTTGGGCACAGATACGCAGTATTTT. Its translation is CASSPRTLGTDTQYF.